What follows describes a single TCR beta chain. As yet, its antigen is unknown. Attachment of unique molecular identifiers was made to individual cDNA molecules. TCRdb called the 5' RACE reads again in MiXCR, with one record for every CDR3 protein. The sample holds 55,000 to 75,000 distinct CDR3 sequences; roughly a tenth are singletons and the top ten take around 6.4%. The sample comes from a study of early T cells in non-severe SARS-CoV-2 infection. Overall study: With bulk RNA from unsorted whole blood as input, sequencing yielded unpaired chains.

General study points: Clonotype matching in VDJdb favored anti-spike CD8 responses and did not capture private and CD4 specificities.

This TCR derives from an adult who was a healthcare worker with PCR-confirmed SARS-CoV-2 infection or an uninfected control (not recorded which). Specimen: whole blood.

CDR3 in amino acids: CASNEGKNTEAFF. DNA of the CDR3: TGTGCCAGCAACGAGGGCAAGAACACTGAAGCTTTCTTT. The chain links TRBV7-8 to TRBJ1-1, with D uncertain. Trimming shortened V by 7 bases and J by 1 base, and 10 bases separated the two germline ends. Looked up from germline, CDR1 is SGHVS and CDR2 is FQNEAQ. The CDR3 is 13 amino acids.